This TCR beta chain was documented in a study of human T cells and chemical hapten exposure. About the research overall: Small discrepancies in pooled library volume mainly accounted for the varying TCR yields per sample. Whole-study findings and limits: TCRs at high frequency, those above 1 in 1000, did not change with DPC sensitization.

TCRdb ran MiXCR on the RACE reads and lists one entry per CDR3 protein. The table lists roughly 71,000 distinct CDR3 sequences, approximately 6.5% of them singletons, with roughly 3% in the top ten. Time point defined: healthy volunteer bleed at 6 weeks. From whole blood left unfractionated, total RNA was extracted. Trimming took 3 bases from V and 6 from J; bases not matched to a gene: 10. The germline V gene has CDR1 DFQATT and CDR2 SNEGSKA (reference sequence). CDR3 length equals 15 residues. The table lists this clonotype with many counts. The antigen is not known. The V gene is TRBV20-1, the J gene TRBJ1-5, with 8 bases identical to TRBD1. The clonotype comes from a female donor in good health. Some clones in this sample may be carry-over from other donors' samples. The source material was whole blood. DNA of the CDR3: TGCAGTGCTAGGAGTCGGGCAGGGGGCGGTCAGCCCCAGCATTTT. It specifies CSARSRAGGGQPQHF.